This record looks at one TCR beta chain sequence and its context. Its antigen remains unknown. J was trimmed by 5 bases and V by 3 bases; bases with no gene match: 10. Per germline, CDR1 KGHSH and CDR2 LQKENI. There are 16 residues in the CDR3. The sample is drawn from a study of OX40 agonist ivuxolimab in advanced cancers. Study background: At 0.01 to 10 mg/kg, ivuxolimab was administered intravenously to patients every 2 weeks. Three individuals attained partial responses, comprising one hepatocellular carcinoma case and two cutaneous melanoma cases. General study results and limits: The study observed clonal expansion of CD4+ and CD8+ blood T cells by week 6 at 0.1 to 3.0 mg/kg.

Profiling relied on immunoSEQ multiplex PCR, and the TCRdb table lists in-frame clones only, not all of them. Of 55,000 to 80,000 clones detected, 92% appear once; the ten largest clones hold approximately 0.62%. The material was CD4+ or CD8+ T cells sorted from blood, obtained in a trial of the OX40 agonist ivuxolimab. This receptor was taken from an adult with an advanced solid tumor such as melanoma, head and neck, liver or kidney cancer. The chain combines TRBV18 with TRBJ2-7; 10 bases line up with TRBD1. For the CDR3, the DNA is TGTGCCAGCTCACCCATGACGGGACAGGGGCGCAACGAGCAGTACTTC. This sequence encodes CASSPMTGQGRNEQYF.